These 25 T cell receptor beta chains were sequenced from one sample in a study of CXCR3-negative and CXCR3-positive naive CD8 T cells (dated by TCRdb to the late 2010s). Sequencing used a NextSeq 550. The Human TCR Profiling Kit (MiLaboratory) was used to make UMI-labeled 5' RACE TRB cDNA libraries. The reads went through TCRdb reprocessing, and each CDR3 protein sequence gets one entry with no DNA. This sample's table lists over 150,000 distinct CDR3 sequences. The ten largest clones capture approximately 0.46% of the sample. What the work shows at the level of the full study, not this receptor alone: TRB CDR3s from CXCR3-positive naive cells showed higher hydrophobicity (lower Kidera factor 4), lower energy, and higher strength and volume indices than CXCR3-negative naive cells.

These receptors' targets are unknown. Sequenced material: naive CXCR3+ CD8+ T cells from blood. Reading the label with the study, this specimen's cell subset or site is: CD45RO-CCR7+CD27+CD95- naive CD8+ T cells expressing CXCR3 (TNR3+). These receptors came from a human donor in good health. Some clones in this sample may be carry-over from other donors' samples.

The rearrangement links TRBV5-4 to TRBJ2-3; lacking DNA, the TRBD2 call made by TCRdb goes unchecked. CDR3 length: 17 residues. CDR1 is SGHNT, CDR2 YYREEE, per germline (reference sequence). This CDR3 reads CASSLSSLAGAVDTQYF.

V usage is TRBV6-7 and J usage is TRBJ2-3; the TCRdb D gene call, TRBD2, has no DNA to confirm it. TRBV6-7 is treated as an ORF (open reading frame) with a function not yet certain. The CDR3 spans 16 residues. This CDR3 is CASSRTSGRITDTQYF.

The V and J genes are TRBV7-7 and TRBJ2-5. CDR1 is SSHAT and CDR2 is FNYEAQ in the germline V gene (reference sequence). The CDR3 is 13 residues long. The CDR3 is CASSPTIEETQYF.

The V gene is TRBV20-1, the J gene TRBJ2-1; TCRdb selects TRBD2, and the lack of DNA leaves this call unchecked. Germline assignment: CDR1 DFQATT and CDR2 SNEGSKA (reference sequence). This CDR3 is built from 15 residues. The CDR3 reads CSARRTSGVYNEQFF.

The chain combines TRBV6-5 with TRBJ1-2; TCRdb names TRBD1, which stays unverified in the absence of DNA. Germline V lookup: CDR1 MNHEY, CDR2 SVGAGI. The length of the CDR3 is 14 residues. The CDR3 here is CASSYSGGPYGYTF.

The chain couples TRBV7-7 to TRBJ2-2; TCRdb indicates TRBD1, and absent DNA this call remains unverified. Germline assignment: CDR1 SSHAT and CDR2 FNYEAQ (reference sequence). This CDR3 comprises 14 residues. The CDR3 reads CASSHRESTGELFF.

The chain joins TRBV28 to TRBJ2-3; TCRdb outputs TRBD2, but without DNA this stays unchecked. The length of the CDR3 is 17 residues. Germline CDR1 reads MDHEN; CDR2 reads SYDVKM. The CDR3 loop reads CASSSPGLAGVVDTQYF.

The rearrangement links TRBV10-3 to TRBJ2-1; absent DNA, TCRdb's TRBD2 call cannot be checked. Germline CDR1 reads ENHRY; CDR2 reads SYGVKD. The CDR3 contains 18 residues. The CDR3: CASSLLAGGSPAYNEQFF.

J is TRBJ1-2 and V is TRBV29-1. The V gene's germline CDR1 is SQVTM and CDR2 ANQGSEA. The CDR3 length is 11 residues. The CDR3: CSVQTNYGYTF.

This chain connects TRBV7-3 to TRBJ2-5; TCRdb reports TRBD2, a call that lacks DNA to check it against. Germline CDR1 SGHTA, CDR2 FQGTGA. This CDR3 has 15 amino acids. CDR3 loop: CASSLIAGGPETQYF.

The rearrangement uses TRBV29-1 and TRBJ2-1; TCRdb returns TRBD2, unconfirmable since there is no DNA. CDR1 and CDR2 (germline): SQVTM, ANQGSEA. This CDR3 has 16 amino acids. CDR3: CSVEEGRTSAYNEQFF.

CDR3 sequence: CASSLVEDSYEQYF. The chain links TRBV7-6 to TRBJ2-7. From germline, CDR1 is SGHVS and CDR2 FNYEAQ. This CDR3 is built from 14 residues.

V and J are TRBV29-1 and TRBJ1-1. The germline V gene encodes CDR1 SQVTM and CDR2 ANQGSEA. The CDR3 consists of 13 residues. CDR3: CSASDGMNTEAFF. The variable domain in full, completed from reference TRBV29-1 and TRBJ1-1, reads SAVISQKPSRDICQRGTSLTIQCQVDSQVTMMFWYRQQPGQSLTLIATANQGSEATYESGFVIDKFPISRPNLTFSTLTVSNMSPEDSSIYLCSASDGMNTEAFFGQGTRLTVV.

The genes are TRBV28 and TRBJ2-1; TCRdb gives TRBD2 as the D gene, but with no DNA this cannot be confirmed. This CDR3 contains 20 residues. Germline CDR1 and CDR2: MDHEN and SYDVKM. CDR3 amino acids: CASSLLSGLAASSSYNEQFF.

The chain joins TRBV28 to TRBJ1-5; TCRdb calls TRBD1, which cannot be checked without DNA. Germline loops: CDR1 MDHEN, CDR2 SYDVKM. The CDR3 runs to 14 residues. The CDR3 region is CASSRDRGDRPQHF.

The chain couples TRBV7-6 to TRBJ2-5; TCRdb's assignment of TRBD1 cannot be checked, as there is no DNA. From germline, CDR1 is SGHVS and CDR2 FNYEAQ. CDR3 size: 16 residues. CDR3 in amino acids: CASSLIRGQPQETQYF.

The chain combines TRBV28 with TRBJ1-1; TCRdb designates TRBD1, a call that cannot be tested without DNA. Germline CDR1 and CDR2: MDHEN and SYDVKM. The CDR3 consists of 14 residues. CDR3: CASSFGGGYTEAFF.

The chain has TRBV6-6 and TRBJ2-5. CDR1 and CDR2 (germline): MNHNY, SVGAGI (reference sequence). The CDR3 sequence is 12 residues long. CDR3 sequence: CASSYVQETQYF.

This sequence joins TRBV9 and TRBJ1-1; TCRdb gives TRBD1 as the D gene, but with no DNA this cannot be confirmed. The germline gives CDR1 SGDLS, CDR2 YYNGEE. This CDR3 has 14 residues. The CDR3 sequence is CASSQDRYGPEAFF.

The V gene is TRBV12-3 or TRBV12-4, the J gene TRBJ2-3; there is no DNA to check the TCRdb D call of TRBD1. This CDR3 spans 14 amino acids. The CDR3 protein is CAISRGRGVDTQYF.

This chain uses TRBV29-1 with TRBJ2-6; TCRdb's D call, TRBD2, is unchecked because there is no DNA. Looked up from germline, CDR1 is SQVTM and CDR2 is ANQGSEA. There are 17 residues in the CDR3. CDR3 loop: CSVAGGHMSTGANVLTF.

The J gene is TRBJ2-7, the V gene TRBV4-1; the D call from TCRdb, TRBD2, cannot be confirmed without DNA. The CDR3 consists of 15 residues. Germline-derived CDR1 and CDR2 are MGHRA and YSYEKL. The CDR3 protein is CASSLIAGEVYEQYF.

The chain recombines TRBV4-2 with TRBJ2-7; no DNA is available, so the TRBD2 call from TCRdb remains unchecked. Germline V gene sequence: CDR1 LGHNA, CDR2 YNFKEQ. CDR3 length equals 19 residues. The CDR3 here is CASSHPGGGRAAAPYEQYF.

The chain uses TRBV11-2 and TRBJ2-1; the TCRdb D gene call, TRBD2, has no DNA to confirm it. Germline V lookup: CDR1 SGHAT, CDR2 FQNNGV. The CDR3 has 15 residues. The CDR3 region is CASGKGLADNNEQFF.

CDR3 in amino acids: CASGTGPEEQYF. V and J are TRBV13 and TRBJ2-7; TCRdb calls TRBD1, which cannot be checked without DNA. Germline V gene data show CDR1 as PRHDT and CDR2 as FYEKMQ (reference sequence). This CDR3 has 12 amino acids. Combining the CDR3 with reference TRBV13 and TRBJ2-7 gives the whole variable domain AAGVIQSPRHLIKEKRETATLKCYPIPRHDTVYWYQQGPGQDPQFLISFYEKMQSDKGSIPDRFSAQQFSDYHSELNMSSLELGDSALYFCASGTGPEEQYFGPGTRLTVT.